This T cell receptor (beta chain) was captured by sequencing in a study of cytomegalovirus exposure and HLA in healthy donors. Study in general: A subsequent analysis reported that the 120 or so validation repertoires were produced on the same platform that had also been used for the roughly 700 first-cohort repertoires.

Clones were read by immunoSEQ multiplex PCR, and TCRdb kept only the in-frame ones, dropping some. The table shows about 120,000 clones, with 86% occurring only once. The CDR3 is 16 residues long. The trim removed 5 bases at V and 1 base at J, leaving 8 bases unmatched. From germline, CDR1 is MRHNA and CDR2 SNTAGT. This chain links TRBV6-4 with TRBJ2-5; 9 nucleotides match TRBD2. Sequenced: PBMCs. The sequence was collected from a man younger than 30 in good health and CMV-seronegative. The CDR3 DNA follows: TGTGCCAGCAGTCCGTTAGCGGGGGCGCCCCAAGAGACCCAGTACTTC. It translates to CASSPLAGAPQETQYF.